Many counts were recorded for the clone carrying this T cell receptor (beta chain). The antigen remains undetermined. The data were obtained in a study of early T cells in non-severe SARS-CoV-2 infection. General study results and limits: VDJdb matching, biased toward anti-spike CD8 responses, missed private and CD4 specificities.

Unique molecular identifiers (one per individual cDNA molecule) were attached. One entry per CDR3 protein results from TCRdb running MiXCR on the 5' RACE reads. The table has about 49,000 distinct CDR3 sequences, around 6% seen once. Trimming took 1 base from V and 10 from J; bases not matched to a gene: 12. The length of the CDR3 is 18 residues. Per germline, CDR1 MNHEY and CDR2 SVGEGT. The chain combines TRBV6-2 or TRBV6-3 with TRBJ2-1, with 14 bases aligning to TRBD2. This TCR was sampled from an adult who was a healthcare worker with PCR-confirmed SARS-CoV-2 infection or an uninfected control (not recorded which). The specimen was whole blood, collected at baseline. CDR3 DNA sequence: TGTGCCAGCAGTTACTTACAATCCGGGACTAGCGGGGGTGGAGAGCAGTTCTTC. It codes for CASSYLQSGTSGGGEQFF.